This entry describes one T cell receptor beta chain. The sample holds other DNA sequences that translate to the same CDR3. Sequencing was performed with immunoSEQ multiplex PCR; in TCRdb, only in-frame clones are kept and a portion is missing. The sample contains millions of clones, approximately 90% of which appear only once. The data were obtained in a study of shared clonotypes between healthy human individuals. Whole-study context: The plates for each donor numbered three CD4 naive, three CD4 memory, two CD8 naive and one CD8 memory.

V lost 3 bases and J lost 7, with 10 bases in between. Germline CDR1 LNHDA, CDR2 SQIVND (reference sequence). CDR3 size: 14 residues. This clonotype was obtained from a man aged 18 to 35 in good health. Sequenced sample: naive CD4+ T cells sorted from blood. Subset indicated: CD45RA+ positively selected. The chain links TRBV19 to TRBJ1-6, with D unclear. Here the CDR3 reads CASSMRGVNSPLHF. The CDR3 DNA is TGTGCCAGTAGTATGCGCGGGGTAAATTCACCCCTCCACTTT. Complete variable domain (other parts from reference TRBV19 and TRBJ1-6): DGGITQSPKYLFRKEGQNVTLSCEQNLNHDAMYWYRQDPGQGLRLIYYSQIVNDFQKGDIAEGYSVSREKKESFPLTVTSAQKNPTAFYLCASSMRGVNSPLHFGNGTRLTVT.